This T cell receptor beta chain was captured in a study of blood T cell repertoires in COVID-19. The wider study: Spain, Italy and the United States supplied samples that represented acute and convalescent COVID-19. The cDNA or gDNA used as material had been derived from T cells, B-cell-depleted T cells, or PBMCs.

Per the study methods: Reference gene primer amplification gave estimated nucleated cell counts. Assay: immunoSEQ multiplex PCR; the TCRdb copy retains only in-frame clones and omits some. That table gives V, J and clone size, and the DNA gave D and trimming. The sample contains about 230,000 clones, 65% to 85% of which appear only once. The CDR3 is 17 amino acids. Germline V gene sequence: CDR1 SEHNR, CDR2 FQNEAQ (reference sequence). V trimming: 1 base; J trimming: 5 bases; junction bases outside the gene matches: 11. Sequencing used peripheral blood. This sequence joins TRBV7-9 and TRBJ2-5; 9 bases match TRBD2. This receptor was identified in a man aged 80 or over with acute or convalescent COVID-19. The DNA for the CDR3 is TGTGCCAGCAGCTTAGGGGAGGTAGCGGGGGTCTATGAGACCCAGTACTTC. Amino acid sequence: CASSLGEVAGVYETQYF.